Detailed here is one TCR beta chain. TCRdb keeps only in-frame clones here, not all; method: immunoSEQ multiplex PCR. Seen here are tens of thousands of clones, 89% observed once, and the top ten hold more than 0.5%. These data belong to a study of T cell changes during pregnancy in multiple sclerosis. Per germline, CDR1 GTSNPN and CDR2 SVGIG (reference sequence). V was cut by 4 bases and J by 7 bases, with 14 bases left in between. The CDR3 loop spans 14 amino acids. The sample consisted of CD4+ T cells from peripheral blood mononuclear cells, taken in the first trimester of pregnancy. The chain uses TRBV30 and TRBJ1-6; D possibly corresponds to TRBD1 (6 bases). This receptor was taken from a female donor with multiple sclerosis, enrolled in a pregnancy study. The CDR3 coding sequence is TGTGCCTGGACCGCGGACAGTAAGAATTCACCCCTCCACTTT. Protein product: CAWTADSKNSPLHF. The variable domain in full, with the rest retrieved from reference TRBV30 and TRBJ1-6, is SQTIHQWPATLVQPVGSPLSLECTVEGTSNPNLYWYRQAAGRGLQLLFYSVGIGQISSEVPQNLSASRPQDRQFILSSKKLLLSDSGFYLCAWTADSKNSPLHFGNGTRLTVT.